These T cell receptor beta chains were read from a single sample in a study of response to subunit inactivated influenza vaccine. TCRdb re-analysed the RT-PCR reads in MiXCR, keeping a single row per CDR3 protein. Altogether more than 200,000 distinct CDR3 sequences are present, 9% to 15% being singletons, with the ten largest covering 7.8%. The sample here was non-naive T cells sorted from PBMCs, taken about 14 days before vaccination. The receptors shown here come from a man aged 50 to 59 who received an inactivated influenza vaccine. The CDR3 runs from the conserved cysteine through the conserved F or W. The D gene is left open where the match is weak. Size tells how often a clone was seen (once, few, many) or the class of an expanded clone, and some rows leave it out.

j_call v_call clone_size d_call cdr3_nt cdr3_aa
TRBJ2-3 TRBV6-4 . . TGTGCCAGCAGTGACGGCGGGAGCACAGATACGCAGTATTTT CASSDGGSTDTQYF
TRBJ1-5 TRBV7-2 . . TGTGCCAGCAGCTTAGAGGGACCGGGAAATCAGCCCCAGCATTTT CASSLEGPGNQPQHF
TRBJ1-2 TRBV27 . TRBD1 TGTGCCAGCAGGACCTCCGGGACAGAGGGCTACACCTTC CASRTSGTEGYTF
TRBJ2-6 TRBV20-1 . . TGCAGTGCTAGTTCGGGACGTACCATTCGCTCTGGGGCCAACGTCCTGACTTTC CSASSGRTIRSGANVLTF
TRBJ2-7 TRBV12-3/TRBV12-4 few . TGTGCCAGCACCCCCCGAAGAGGGTCAGGCGAGCAGTACTTC CASTPRRGSGEQYF
TRBJ2-7 TRBV20-1 many . TGCAGTGCTAGAGGGCCCAGGGGCAAGGAGGAGCAGTACTTC CSARGPRGKEEQYF
TRBJ2-1 TRBV6-2/TRBV6-3 few TRBD1 TGTGCCAGCAGTTTACTGGAACAGGGGAATGAGCAGTTCTTC CASSLLEQGNEQFF
TRBJ1-5 TRBV28 . . TGTGCCAGCAGTTTATTTTCGGCAGGGTATCAGCCCCAGCATTTT CASSLFSAGYQPQHF
TRBJ2-5 TRBV5-1 . TRBD2 TGCGCCAGCAGCTGGGGACTAGCGGGTCTTACCGAAGAGACCCAGTACTTC CASSWGLAGLTEETQYF
TRBJ2-5 TRBV12-3/TRBV12-4 many . TGTGCCAGCAGTTGGGGTCCAGAGACCCAGTACTTC CASSWGPETQYF
TRBJ2-7 TRBV6-1 . . TGTGCCAGCAGGAGTGAAGGGATCGTCTACGAGCAGTACTTC CASRSEGIVYEQYF
TRBJ1-1 TRBV7-2 few . TGTGCCAGCAGCGTACGGGGAGGTGCTGAAGCTTTCTTT CASSVRGGAEAFF
TRBJ2-2 TRBV10-3 many . TGTGCCATCAGTGACGGTACCGGGGAGCTGTTTTTT CAISDGTGELFF
TRBJ2-3 TRBV3-1 . . TGTGCCAGCAGCCCGGACAGTCGTACGCAGTATTTT CASSPDSRTQYF
TRBJ2-1 TRBV30 many . TGTGCCTGGGAGGGGGGTCATGTCTTTCTAGGTGAGCAGTTCTTC CAWEGGHVFLGEQFF
TRBJ1-2 TRBV7-2 . TRBD1 TGTGCCAGCAGCCTAACGTGGAGGACAGGGGATTACGGCTACACCTTC CASSLTWRTGDYGYTF
TRBJ1-2 TRBV12-3/TRBV12-4 . . TGTGCCATCCGTACGGGTTTGAACTATGGCTACACCTTC CAIRTGLNYGYTF